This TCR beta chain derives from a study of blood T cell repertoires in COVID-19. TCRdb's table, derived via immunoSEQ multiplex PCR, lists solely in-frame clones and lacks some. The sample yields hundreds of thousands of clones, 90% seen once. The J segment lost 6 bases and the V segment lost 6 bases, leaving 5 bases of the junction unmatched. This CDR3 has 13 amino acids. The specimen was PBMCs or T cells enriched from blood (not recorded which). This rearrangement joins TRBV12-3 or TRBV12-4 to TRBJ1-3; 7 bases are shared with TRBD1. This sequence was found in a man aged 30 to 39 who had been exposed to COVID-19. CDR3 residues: CASRGTVTNTIYF. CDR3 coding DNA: TGTGCCAGCAGAGGGACAGTTACAAACACCATATATTTT.